This is a list of T cell receptor beta chains from one sample in a study of cytomegalovirus exposure and HLA in healthy donors. Data came from immunoSEQ multiplex PCR; TCRdb stores just in-frame clones and leaves some out. The sample lists 140,000 or so clones; roughly 85% were seen once. Sequences were obtained from PBMCs. The origin of the receptors is a male donor in good health and CMV-seronegative. CDR3s include the opening cysteine and the closing phenylalanine or tryptophan. The order of the fields is clone size, J gene, V gene, D gene, CDR3 DNA, CDR3 protein. The D gene is left open where the match is weak. Clone size, where shown, is once, few, many, or a class for clones that have expanded.

-	TRBJ2-5	TRBV5-4	TRBD2	TGTGCCAGCAGCCCCCCGACGAAGACTAGCGGGATACGCGGTCAAGAGACCCAGTACTTC	CASSPPTKTSGIRGQETQYF
-	TRBJ1-5	TRBV5-1	-	TGCGCCAGCAGCTTGGACGCGGCAGACCTATATCAGCCCCAGCATTTT	CASSLDAADLYQPQHF
-	TRBJ2-2	TRBV9	-	TGTGCCAGCAGCGTAGCCGCGGGTTTGAACACCGGGGAGCTGTTTTTT	CASSVAAGLNTGELFF
-	TRBJ1-4	TRBV28	-	TGTGCCAGCAGCCTCGCGTACGCAACTAATGAAAAACTGTTTTTT	CASSLAYATNEKLFF
few	TRBJ2-5	TRBV6-5	TRBD2	TGTGCCAGCAGTTACTCGCAGACTAGCGGGGCCGAGACCCAGTACTTC	CASSYSQTSGAETQYF
-	TRBJ2-2	TRBV28	-	TGTGCCAGCACGGGCGGGGAGGCCGCAACCCGGGAGCTGTTTTTT	CASTGGEAATRELFF
once	TRBJ2-3	TRBV2	TRBD2	TGTGCCAGCATAGCGGGAGCAGATACGCAGTATTTT	CASIAGADTQYF
-	TRBJ2-2	TRBV19	TRBD2	TGTGCCAGTAGCGGGGGGGGCGGGGAGCTGTTTTTT	CASSGGGGELFF
-	TRBJ2-6	TRBV19	-	TGTGCCAGTAGTATAGAAGCGGCAGCCCCTGGGGCCAACGTCCTGACTTTC	CASSIEAAAPGANVLTF
-	TRBJ2-3	TRBV6-1	TRBD2	TGTGCCAGCAGCGGACTAGCGGGAGGGCCAGATACGCAGTATTTT	CASSGLAGGPDTQYF
-	TRBJ2-4	TRBV5-6	TRBD1	TGTGCCAGCAGCGCAACAGGGGGCGCAGGCATTCAGTACTTC	CASSATGGAGIQYF
-	TRBJ2-3	TRBV27	-	TGTGCCAGCAGTCCCCGGATTATGAGAGGGCCAACAGATACGCAGTATTTT	CASSPRIMRGPTDTQYF
-	TRBJ2-1	TRBV7-9	-	TGTGCCAGCAGCCTAAAAGGGGCCATTCAGTTCTTC	CASSLKGAIQFF
-	TRBJ2-4	TRBV13	-	TGTGCCAGCAGCTTAGCAGGGTCAGGAAACATTCAGTACTTC	CASSLAGSGNIQYF
once	TRBJ2-5	TRBV2	-	TGTGCCACTCGGGGGACCCAAGAGACCCAGTACTTC	CATRGTQETQYF
-	TRBJ2-7	TRBV2	TRBD1	TGTGCCAGCAGTGAAGGTGGGACAGGGATCTACGAGCAGTACTTC	CASSEGGTGIYEQYF
few	TRBJ2-5	TRBV28	-	TGTGCCAGCAGTTCCCAGCAGGGGCAAGAGACCCAGTACTTC	CASSSQQGQETQYF
-	TRBJ1-3	TRBV5-6	TRBD1	TGTGCCAGCAGCTTTTATCTAGGGGGCATCGGCACCATATATTTT	CASSFYLGGIGTIYF
few	TRBJ2-5	TRBV5-3	-	TGTGCCAGAAGCTTGGATAGAGACCAAGAGACCCAGTACTTC	CARSLDRDQETQYF
few	TRBJ2-7	TRBV11-3	-	TGTGCCAGCAGCCCCCGCGGGGCCTACGAGCAGTACTTC	CASSPRGAYEQYF
-	TRBJ2-7	TRBV7-8	-	TGTGCCAGCAGCTTAGTGGGTGTTTGGCGGAACTACGAGAGGCAGTACTTC	CASSLVGVWRNYERQYF
few	TRBJ1-1	TRBV6-1	-	TGTGCCAGCAGTTTACAGGGTTGGACTGAAGCTTTCTTT	CASSLQGWTEAFF